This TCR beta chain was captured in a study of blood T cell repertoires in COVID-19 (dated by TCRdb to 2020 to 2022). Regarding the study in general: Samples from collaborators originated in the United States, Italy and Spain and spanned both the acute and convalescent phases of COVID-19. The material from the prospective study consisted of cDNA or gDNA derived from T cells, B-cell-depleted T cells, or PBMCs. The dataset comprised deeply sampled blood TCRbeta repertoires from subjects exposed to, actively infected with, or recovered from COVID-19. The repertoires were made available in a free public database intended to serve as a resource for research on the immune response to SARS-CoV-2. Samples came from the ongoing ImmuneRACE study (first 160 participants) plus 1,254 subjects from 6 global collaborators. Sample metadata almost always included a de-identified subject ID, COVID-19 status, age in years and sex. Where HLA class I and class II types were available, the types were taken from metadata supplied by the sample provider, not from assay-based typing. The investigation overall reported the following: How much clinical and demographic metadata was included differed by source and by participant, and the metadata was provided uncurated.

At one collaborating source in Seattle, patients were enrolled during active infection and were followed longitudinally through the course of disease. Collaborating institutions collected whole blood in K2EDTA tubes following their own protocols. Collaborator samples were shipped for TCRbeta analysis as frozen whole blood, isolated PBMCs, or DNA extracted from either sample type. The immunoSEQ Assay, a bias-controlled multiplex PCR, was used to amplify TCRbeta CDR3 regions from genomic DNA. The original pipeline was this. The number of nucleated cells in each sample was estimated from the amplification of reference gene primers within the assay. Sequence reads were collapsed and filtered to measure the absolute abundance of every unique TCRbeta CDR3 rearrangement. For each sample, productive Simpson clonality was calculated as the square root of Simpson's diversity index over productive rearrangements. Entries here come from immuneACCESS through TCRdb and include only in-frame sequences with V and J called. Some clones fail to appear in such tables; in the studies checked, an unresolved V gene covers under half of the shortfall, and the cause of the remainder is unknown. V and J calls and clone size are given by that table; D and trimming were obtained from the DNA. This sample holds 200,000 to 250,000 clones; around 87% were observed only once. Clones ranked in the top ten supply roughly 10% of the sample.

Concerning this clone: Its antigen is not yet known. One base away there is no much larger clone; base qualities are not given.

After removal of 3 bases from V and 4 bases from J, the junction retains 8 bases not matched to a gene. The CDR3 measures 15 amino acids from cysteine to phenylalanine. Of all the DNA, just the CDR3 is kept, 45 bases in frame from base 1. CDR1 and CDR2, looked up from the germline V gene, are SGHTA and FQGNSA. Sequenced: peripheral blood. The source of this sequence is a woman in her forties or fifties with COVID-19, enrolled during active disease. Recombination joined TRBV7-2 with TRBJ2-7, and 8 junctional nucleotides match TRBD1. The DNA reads TGTGCCAGCAGCTTGTCCGGGACAGGAGAATACGAGCAGTACTTC. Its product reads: CASSLSGTGEYEQYF.